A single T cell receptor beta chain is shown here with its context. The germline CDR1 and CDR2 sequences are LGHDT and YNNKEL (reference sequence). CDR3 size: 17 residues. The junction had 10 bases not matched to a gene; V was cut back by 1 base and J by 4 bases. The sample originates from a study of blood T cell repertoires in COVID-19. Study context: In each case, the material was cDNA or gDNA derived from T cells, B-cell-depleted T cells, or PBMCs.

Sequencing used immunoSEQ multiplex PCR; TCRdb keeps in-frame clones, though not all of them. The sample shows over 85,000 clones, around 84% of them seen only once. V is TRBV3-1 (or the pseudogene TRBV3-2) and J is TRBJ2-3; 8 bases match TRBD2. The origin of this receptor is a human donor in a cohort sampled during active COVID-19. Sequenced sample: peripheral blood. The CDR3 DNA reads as TGTGCCAGCAGCCAAGTGTGGAGCGGGGGTTTCTCAGATACGCAGTATTTT. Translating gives CASSQVWSGGFSDTQYF.